The present TCR beta chain was sequenced within a study of shared clonotypes between healthy human individuals. Only in-frame clones appear in the TCRdb table, and some are missing; sequencing was by immunoSEQ multiplex PCR. The sample records some 2.1 million clones, just under 95% being singletons. The CDR3 sequence is 16 residues long. Germline-derived CDR1 and CDR2 are MNHNS and SASEGT. Trimming left V 2 bases short and J 4 bases short, with 17 bases between. The naive CD8 fraction comprised CD45RO-negative cells positively selected for CCR7 and excluded terminally differentiated effector memory CD45RA+ cells.

The chain combines TRBV6-1 with TRBJ1-2; D is unclear. The receptor was derived from a man between 18 and 29 years old in good health. Some clones in this sample may be carry-over from other donors' samples. Sequencing used naive CD8+ T cells from PBMCs. The CDR3 region is CASSENGASPVYGYTF. For the CDR3, the DNA is TGTGCCAGCAGTGAAAATGGCGCCTCTCCGGTCTATGGCTACACCTTC.